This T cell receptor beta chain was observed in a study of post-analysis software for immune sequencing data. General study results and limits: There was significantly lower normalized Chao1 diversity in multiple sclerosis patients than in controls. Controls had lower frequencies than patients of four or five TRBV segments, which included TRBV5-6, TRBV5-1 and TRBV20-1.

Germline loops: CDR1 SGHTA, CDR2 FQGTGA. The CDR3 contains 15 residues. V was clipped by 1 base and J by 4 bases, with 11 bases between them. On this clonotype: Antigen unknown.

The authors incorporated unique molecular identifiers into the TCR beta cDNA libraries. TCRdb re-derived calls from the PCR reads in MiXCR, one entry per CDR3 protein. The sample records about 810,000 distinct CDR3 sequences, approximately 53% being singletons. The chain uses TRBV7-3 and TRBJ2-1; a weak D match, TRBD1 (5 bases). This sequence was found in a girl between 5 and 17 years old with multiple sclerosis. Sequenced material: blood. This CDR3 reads CASSLKGSQYNEQFF. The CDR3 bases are TGTGCCAGCAGCTTAAAGGGGTCCCAGTACAATGAGCAGTTCTTC.